The rows below give T cell receptor beta chains drawn from one sample of a study of shared clonotypes between healthy human individuals. The assay was immunoSEQ multiplex PCR, and TCRdb's table has in-frame clones only and misses some. The sample has more than 2,000,000 clones, 90% to 95% seen once; the top ten hold 0.3% to 0.4%. Sequencing was done on a sample of naive CD4+ T cells from PBMCs. The receptors shown here come from a man between 18 and 35 years old in good health. Some clones in this sample may be carry-over from other donors' samples. The conserved cysteine and the conserved F or W are not part of the CDR3 here. The D gene is left open where the match is weak.

d_gene	v_gene	CDR3aa
TRBD2	TRBV11-2	ASSFRGVFTGELF
NA	TRBV28	ASSLSSYGYT
NA	TRBV28	ASSLGTVYGYT
TRBD2	TRBV5-1	ASSVGGLAITDTQY
TRBD1	TRBV18	ASSVQGAQTEAF
TRBD2	TRBV14	ASSQEGGRQY
NA	TRBV5-1	ASSFDGLSGYGYT
TRBD1	TRBV18	ASSPIMTGSSYEQY
NA	TRBV6-1	ASRDPGDTIY
NA	TRBV19	ASSIGGAANYGYT
NA	TRBV27	ASSFGPRDTEAF
TRBD1	TRBV28	ASSKPGQIYEQY
NA	TRBV10-3	ATSGQLSYEQY
NA	TRBV11-2	ASSLVPGNGNGNTEAF
TRBD1	TRBV4-1	ASSQVGRGQYNEQF
TRBD2	TRBV30	AWSGISGNSGANVLT
NA	TRBV5-4	ASSLGPAPNEQF
NA	TRBV7-2	ASSLTGSLYEQY
NA	TRBV19	ANTRAGNTGELF
NA	TRBV11-2	ASSLGPGGANYGYT
NA	TRBV4-2	ASSQEGGRELF
TRBD2	TRBV9	ASSVGGLAGLNEQF
NA	TRBV19	ASSTPSGSEAF
TRBD2	TRBV5-1	ASSLFGTSRYEQY